Listed here are 3 T cell receptor beta chains from one sample, sequenced in a study of read filtering for tumor transcriptome and immune sequencing. Molecular barcoded adaptors covering alpha/delta and beta/gamma chains were used on 400 ng RNA. TCRdb passed the reads through MiXCR, listing each CDR3 protein once. The table includes over 25,000 distinct CDR3 sequences, over 13% detected once. The sample comprised a population of CD138-negative cells sorted from bone marrow. The receptors were gathered from a donor aged 40 or older with multiple myeloma.

This clonotype was picked up many times. This chain connects TRBV2 to TRBJ2-4, with 10 bases lining up with TRBD1. Germline V lookup: CDR1 SNHLY, CDR2 FYNNEI. CDR3 size: 15 residues. J was trimmed by 3 bases and V by 7 bases; bases with no gene match: 6. In DNA, the CDR3 is TGTGCCAGCATTCAGCGGACAGGGGGCAAAAACATTCAGTACTTC. Translation gives CASIQRTGGKNIQYF.

This clonotype was seen a handful of times. A clone one base away is much larger, so this may be a read error. The chain joins TRBV29-1 to TRBJ1-1; no reliable D call. V lost 4 bases and J 10 bases, leaving 19 bases between the germline ends. The CDR3 totals 13 residues. CDR1 and CDR2 (germline): SQVTM, ANQGSEA. The CDR3, as DNA: TGCAGCGTTGCTGGGCAGCATGATCCTGGAGCTTTCTTT. Protein: CSVAGQHDPGAFF.

This clonotype is medium-sized by share. The chain uses TRBV11-3 and TRBJ2-1; TRBD2 is a possible D gene (5 bases). Germline V CDR1 and CDR2: SGHNT, YENEEA. V was shortened by 4 bases and J by 0 bases, with 7 bases between the two germline ends. The length of the CDR3 is 14 residues. In nucleotides, the CDR3 is TGTGCCAGCAGCTCCGAGGGCTCCTACAATGAGCAGTTCTTC. This translates into CASSSEGSYNEQFF.